This T cell receptor (beta chain) appears in the sequencing data of a study of CDR3 diversity in severe acne. Germline-derived CDR1 and CDR2 are ENHRY and SYGVKD. Losses at the gene ends were 8 bases for V and 4 bases for J; bases not matched to a gene: 5. CDR3 length: 14 amino acids. TCRdb fed the PCR reads into MiXCR, producing one record per CDR3 protein. The table has more than 85,000 distinct CDR3 sequences, about half seen once. The sequencing sample was made of blood. The chain links TRBV10-3 to TRBJ2-2; 9 bases are shared with TRBD1. This receptor was identified in a male donor with acne. The CDR3 loop reads CAIGGQGGTGELFF. In nucleotides, the CDR3 is TGTGCCATCGGGGGACAGGGAGGCACCGGGGAGCTGTTTTTT.